This T cell receptor beta chain emerged from a study of regulatory T cells in long-lasting Graves disease. The time point denotes: persistent/refractory GD, antithyroid drugs over 5 years with positive TRAb. RNA from PBMCs was the source of the TCR library. Library construction for TCR beta used iRepertoire HTBI primers and Arm-PCR of CDR3 regions. MiXCR, run by TCRdb on the multiplex PCR reads, gives a single entry per CDR3 protein. The sample holds about 290,000 distinct CDR3 sequences, roughly a fifth seen once. Germline V gives CDR1 MDHEN, CDR2 SYDVKM. The CDR3 sequence is 16 residues long. V lost 6 bases, J lost 3 bases, and 21 bases lay in between. This clonotype is labeled as medium-sized.

This chain uses TRBV28 with TRBJ2-7; TRBD1 is a possible D gene (5 bases). This sample comprised peripheral blood mononuclear cells (PBMCs), obtained when the disease was refractory, from a patient treated with antithyroid drugs. The TCR sequence derives from a female donor with Graves disease. The CDR3 here is CASSSLYLTDGYEQYF. The CDR3 bases are TGTGCCAGCAGCTCTTTGTATTTGACAGACGGCTACGAGCAGTACTTC. Full variable domain (remainder filled in from reference TRBV28 and TRBJ2-7): DVKVTQSSRYLVKRTGEKVFLECVQDMDHENMFWYRQDPGLGLRLIYFSYDVKMKEKGDIPEGYSVSREKKERFSLILESASTNQTSMYLCASSSLYLTDGYEQYFGPGTRLTVT.